Below, 16 T cell receptor beta chains from the same sample are listed, as sequenced in a study of Tregs in tolerant kidney transplant recipients (dated by TCRdb to about 2019). Related donors were used in the transplants with nonmyeloablative bone marrow transplantation, and mixed chimerism was transient in the human trials. Library generation was performed with the immunoSEQ multiplex PCR assay. TCRdb mirrors the immuneACCESS table, restricted to in-frame sequences. Some clones are absent from its copies; in checked studies, under half trace to an unresolved V gene, and the reason for the others is unknown. This sample lists 90,000 or so clones; 80% to 95% were detected once. The ten largest clones take up around 1.6% of the sample. The sample consisted of CD4+ T cells from blood (PBMCs), taken 12 months after the transplant. These receptors were obtained from a human patient who received a combined kidney and bone marrow transplant. Following a transplant, some T cells may be graft donor cells, not patient cells.

The V gene is TRBV5-4, the J gene TRBJ1-3; D is perhaps TRBD1 (5 bases). The CDR3 length is 16 residues. The V end lost 1 base, the J end lost 0 bases, and 11 bases lay between the germline ends. Germline CDR1 reads SGHNT; CDR2 reads YYREEE (reference sequence). The CDR3, as DNA: TGTGCCAGCAGCTTGATCGGGGGTCACTCTGGAAACACCATATATTTT. The encoded protein is CASSLIGGHSGNTIYF.

This clone occurred a few times. The V call is TRBV2, the J call TRBJ2-5; D gene unclear. The CDR3 covers 12 residues. Germline V gives CDR1 SNHLY, CDR2 FYNNEI. V dropped 1 base and J dropped 8 bases, with 8 bases sitting between them. The CDR3 is CASSEEWATQYF. The CDR3 nucleotides read TGTGCCAGCAGTGAAGAGTGGGCAACCCAGTACTTC.

V gene TRBV5-1 combines with J gene TRBJ1-3, with TRBD1 as a possible D gene (5 bases). CDR3 length: 15 residues. From germline, CDR1 is SGHRS and CDR2 YFSETQ. V was pared by 4 bases and J by 4 bases, with 15 bases between. CDR3 sequence: CASSLDWRDGNTIYF. CDR3 bases: TGCGCCAGCAGCCTAGACTGGAGGGACGGAAACACCATATATTTT.

The chain employs TRBV18 and TRBJ2-5; D is perhaps TRBD2 (5 bases). V was trimmed by 0 bases and J by 3 bases, leaving 11 bases between them. The length of the CDR3 is 15 residues. Germline CDR1 KGHSH, CDR2 LQKENI. The CDR3 coding sequence is TGTGCCAGCTCACCACCGGTTCTGAGGGAAGAGACCCAGTACTTC. This sequence encodes CASSPPVLREETQYF.

V gene TRBV11-2 combines with J gene TRBJ2-5; 9 bases map to TRBD2. Germline lookup yields CDR1 SGHAT and CDR2 FQNNGV. The CDR3 is made up of 17 amino acids. Trimming removed 1 base from V and 6 bases from J; junction bases left unmatched: 12. For the CDR3, the DNA is TGTGCCAGCAGCTTAGGGGGCGGGGGGGCGTCAGTAAAGACCCAGTACTTC. Translation gives CASSLGGGGASVKTQYF.

The J gene is TRBJ2-7, the V gene TRBV19; TRBD2 might be the D (6 bases). The length of the CDR3 is 19 residues. The V end was cut by 3 bases, the J end by 1 base, with 25 bases between. Germline assignment: CDR1 LNHDA and CDR2 SQIVND (reference sequence). Written as DNA, the CDR3 is TGTGCCAGTAGTATTAAGGGGTCGTTTGCGGGGAGACCATCCTACGAGCAGTACTTC. This gives the protein CASSIKGSFAGRPSYEQYF.

The count of this clone is one. The chain joins TRBV6-5 to TRBJ2-1, with 8 bases that match TRBD1. Germline CDR1 reads MNHEY; CDR2 reads SVGAGI. Trimming removed 6 bases from V and 0 bases from J; junction bases left unmatched: 4. The CDR3 runs 15 residues. DNA of the CDR3: TGTGCCAGCAGGTCCACAGGGGGCTCCTACAATGAGCAGTTCTTC. Translating it yields CASRSTGGSYNEQFF.

The V call is TRBV7-2, the J call TRBJ2-1, with 7 bases that match TRBD1. From germline, CDR1 is SGHTA and CDR2 FQGNSA. After removal of 2 bases from V and 7 bases from J, the junction contained 5 bases not matched to a gene. This CDR3 is built from 14 residues. DNA of the CDR3: TGTGCCAGCAGCTTAAGGACAGGTCGAAATGAGCAGTTCTTC. It codes for CASSLRTGRNEQFF.

The chain links TRBV14 to TRBJ2-5; tentatively, D is TRBD1 (6 bases). Germline CDR1 and CDR2: SGHDN and FVKESK. Trimming removed 3 bases at V and 4 bases at J, with 15 bases between. The CDR3 loop spans 15 amino acids. This chain's CDR3 is CASSQSSGTLETQYF. DNA for the CDR3: TGTGCCAGCAGCCAGAGTTCCGGGACACTAGAGACCCAGTACTTC.

The J gene is TRBJ1-1, the V gene TRBV7-2; 8 bases are a match to TRBD1. This CDR3 has 14 amino acids. With 0 bases clipped from V and 9 bases from J, the junction kept 6 bases outside the gene matches. Germline V gene sequence: CDR1 SGHTA, CDR2 FQGNSA. The CDR3 loop is CASSLAVTGGKAFF. The CDR3 nucleotides are TGTGCCAGCAGCTTAGCCGTCACAGGGGGAAAAGCTTTCTTT.

This sequence joins TRBV2 and TRBJ1-1; D gene ambiguous. Germline CDR1 reads SNHLY; CDR2 reads FYNNEI. Trimming took 6 bases from V and 2 from J, leaving 10 bases between them. The CDR3 spans 13 residues. In nucleotides, the CDR3 is TGTGCCAGCAGCCGCACAGCTAACACTGAAGCTTTCTTT. Translating gives CASSRTANTEAFF. The full variable domain, with the rest looked up from reference TRBV2 and TRBJ1-1, is EPEVTQTPSHQVTQMGQEVILRCVPISNHLYFYWYRQILGQKVEFLVSFYNNEISEKSEIFDDQFSVERPDGSNFTLKIRSTKLEDSAMYFCASSRTANTEAFFGQGTRLTVV.

The chain employs TRBV11-3 and TRBJ2-5, with 13 bases that match TRBD2. This CDR3 is 16 amino acids long. With 1 base clipped from V and 4 bases from J, the junction kept 3 bases outside the gene matches. Germline V lookup: CDR1 SGHNT, CDR2 YENEEA. The CDR3 here is CASSLVGLAGVETQYF. CDR3 DNA: TGTGCCAGCAGCTTAGTCGGACTAGCGGGAGTAGAGACCCAGTACTTC.

The V and J genes are TRBV7-2 and TRBJ2-5, with 9 bases lining up with TRBD1. Germline V CDR1 and CDR2: SGHTA, FQGNSA. J was trimmed by 5 bases and V by 5 bases; bases with no gene match: 9. This CDR3 comprises 15 residues. CDR3 bases: TGTGCCAGCAGCCCTGGACAGGGGAGAGAGGAGACCCAGTACTTC. Translated, it gives CASSPGQGREETQYF.

J is TRBJ2-2 and V is TRBV7-2, with 15 nucleotides matching TRBD2. The CDR3 covers 17 residues. Germline-derived CDR1 and CDR2 are SGHTA and FQGNSA. After removal of 2 bases from V and 6 bases from J, the junction contained 4 bases not matched to a gene. In DNA, the CDR3 is TGTGCCAGCAGCTTACGGACTAGCGGGAGGGCCTCCGGGGAGCTGTTTTTT. Encoded protein: CASSLRTSGRASGELFF.

The V gene is TRBV11-2, the J gene TRBJ2-1; a possible D gene is TRBD2 (5 bases). The germline V gene has CDR1 SGHAT and CDR2 FQNNGV. CDR3 size: 13 residues. With 0 bases removed from V and 6 bases from J, the gap between germline ends came to 6 bases. In DNA, the CDR3 is TGTGCCAGCAGCTTAGATCTAGCCAATGAGCAGTTCTTC. Translation gives CASSLDLANEQFF.

The genes are TRBV7-2 and TRBJ1-3; D might be TRBD1 (5 bases). The CDR3 runs 17 residues. Trimming cost V 1 base and J 0 bases, with 13 bases left between them. The germline CDR1 and CDR2 sequences are SGHTA and FQGNSA. CDR3 in amino acids: CASSLGPVGGSGNTIYF. Here the CDR3 DNA reads TGTGCCAGCAGCTTAGGTCCCGTGGGGGGCTCTGGAAACACCATATATTTT.